The next 25 T cell receptor beta chains were all read from a single sample in a study of Tregs in tolerant kidney transplant recipients. Clones were sequenced by immunoSEQ multiplex PCR, and TCRdb holds only the in-frame ones, with some missing. The sample's table shows some 15,000 clones. Related graft donors supplied nonmyeloablative bone marrow transplants, and mixed chimerism was transient. Sample: CD4+ T cells from blood (PBMCs), taken 12 months after the transplant. The receptor set was obtained from a human patient who received a combined kidney and bone marrow transplant. Some T cells may be graft donor cells.

Of note for this clone: The read stops 3 residues short of the end of the CDR3; the missing end is completed from the germline J gene. The genes are TRBV7-6 and TRBJ2-5, with 7 bases identical to TRBD2. V lost 2 bases and J lost 2; bases outside the gene matches: 5. The CDR3 is made up of 15 amino acids. Germline V gene data show CDR1 as SGHVS and CDR2 as FNYEAQ. CDR3 DNA (partial): TGTGCCAGCAGCTTATTCGCGGGAGTGCAAGAGACC. It yields the protein CASSLFAGVQET. The whole CDR3 protein is CASSLFAGVQETQYF.

CDR3 protein: CASSSRERTEAFF. CDR3 bases read: TGTGCCAGCAGCTCCAGGGAGCGCACTGAA. The rearrangement joins TRBV7-8 to TRBJ1-1; D perhaps matches TRBD1 (5 bases). The CDR3 end lies 3 residues beyond the end of the read and is filled in from the germline J gene. Per the germline V gene, CDR1 is SGHVS and CDR2 is FQNEAQ. Deletions cut 4 bases from V and 4 bases from J, with 10 bases between. This CDR3 is built from 13 residues.

CDR3 amino acids: CASKTSGIVYEQYF. The sequenced part of the CDR3 DNA is TGTGCCAGCAAGACGAGCGGGATCGTCTACGAG. V usage is TRBV2 and J usage is TRBJ2-7, with TRBD2 matching over 7 bases. The read terminates 3 residues ahead of where the CDR3 ends, so the germline J gene completes it. The ends lost 7 bases at V and 3 bases at J; junction bases unmatched: 9. The CDR3 extends over 14 amino acids. Per germline, CDR1 SNHLY and CDR2 FYNNEI.

By frequency, this clone is medium-sized. Read sequence stops 3 residues before the CDR3 end, and the germline J gene provides the missing end. The J gene is TRBJ1-2, the V gene TRBV10-3; D remains ambiguous. V lost 2 bases and J lost 6, with 7 bases in between. The CDR3 length is 12 residues. CDR1 and CDR2 (germline): ENHRY, SYGVKD. CDR3 sequence reads: CAISEVQDGYTF. The CDR3 bases that were read are TGTGCCATCAGTGAGGTCCAGGATGGC.

Details on this clone: The read halts 3 residues ahead of the CDR3 end, with the missing end drawn from the germline J gene. The chain combines TRBV20-1 with TRBJ2-2, with 9 bases lining up with TRBD2. V lost 3 bases and J lost 1; bases outside the gene matches: 0. CDR1 is DFQATT, CDR2 SNEGSKA, per germline (reference sequence). This CDR3 contains 14 residues. CDR3 DNA, as far as it was read: TGCAGTGCTAGGACTAGCGGGAACACCGGGGAG. It yields the protein CSARTSGNTGE. The complete CDR3 reads CSARTSGNTGELFF.

The covered CDR3 bases are TGTGCCAGCAGTGAAACAGGGGAGGCCTATGGC. As protein: CASSETGEAYG. The CDR3 in its entirety is CASSETGEAYGYTF. The chain employs TRBV2 and TRBJ1-2; TRBD1 agrees at 7 bases. The CDR3 end falls 3 residues outside the read, so it is completed with the germline J gene. Per germline, CDR1 SNHLY and CDR2 FYNNEI. This CDR3 contains 14 residues. V lost 2 bases, J lost 4 bases, and 4 bases stayed unmatched.

In regard to this clone: The read is 3 residues too short to cover the CDR3 end, so that end is filled in from the germline J gene. The V gene is TRBV11-2, the J gene TRBJ1-2; possibly TRBD1 for D (5 bases). The germline CDR1 and CDR2 sequences are SGHAT and FQNNGV. V dropped 5 bases and J dropped 4 bases, with 11 bases sitting between them. The CDR3 loop spans 13 amino acids. The sequenced part of the CDR3 DNA is TGTGCCAGCAGCCCGGCGGGGGGCTATGGC. The encoded protein is CASSPAGGYG. The full-length CDR3 reads as CASSPAGGYGYTF.

This CDR3 reads CASSDGARAFF. CDR3 DNA, as far as it was read: TGTGCCAGCAGTGACGGGGCGAGG. The V gene is TRBV6-4, the J gene TRBJ1-1; a possible D gene is TRBD1 (5 bases). The CDR3 end lies 3 residues beyond the end of the read and is filled in from the germline J gene. Germline V lookup: CDR1 MRHNA, CDR2 SNTAGT. The CDR3 consists of 11 residues.

On this clone: The DNA ends 3 residues before the CDR3 does, and the rest of the CDR3 is filled in from the germline J gene. The rearrangement links TRBV7-2 to TRBJ1-1, with D perhaps TRBD1 (6 bases). This CDR3 spans 13 amino acids. V was trimmed by 5 bases and J by 3 bases, leaving 10 bases between them. Germline loops: CDR1 SGHTA, CDR2 FQGNSA. The CDR3 sequence: CASSQHRDTEAFF. The sequenced CDR3 bases are TGTGCCAGCAGCCAGCACAGGGACACTGAA.

Remarks on this clone: The sequenced fragment ends 3 residues before the CDR3 boundary, so the rest is inferred from the germline J gene. The chain joins TRBV18 to TRBJ1-6; D possibly corresponds to TRBD1 (6 bases). This CDR3 region has 15 residues. Germline V gives CDR1 KGHSH, CDR2 LQKENI. Trimming cost V 4 bases and J 11 bases, with 18 bases left between them. The CDR3 reads CASSLAEQGLTPLHF. The part of the CDR3 DNA that was read is TGTGCCAGCTCACTGGCTGAACAGGGTCTCACACCC.

Notes on this clone: The sequence runs out 3 residues before the end of the CDR3; the remainder is reconstructed from the germline J gene. V and J are TRBV5-1 and TRBJ2-3, with 14 bases lining up with TRBD2. The trim removed 6 bases at V and 1 base at J, leaving 7 bases unmatched. The germline CDR1 and CDR2 sequences are SGHRS and YFSETQ. The CDR3 sequence is 17 residues long. CDR3: CASTGTSGSKGTDTQYF. Partial CDR3 DNA: TGCGCCAGCACCGGGACTAGCGGGAGTAAGGGCACAGATACG.

Notes on this clone: The CDR3 goes on 3 residues after the read ends, and that part is filled in from the germline J gene. This chain uses TRBV5-4 with TRBJ2-3; TRBD2 might be the D (5 bases). The ends were cut back, 4 bases at V and 6 bases at J, with 12 bases in the middle. Germline lookup yields CDR1 SGHNT and CDR2 YYREEE (reference sequence). The CDR3 is made up of 13 amino acids. Incomplete CDR3 DNA: TGTGCCAGCAGCCCCGCGGGTGGGGATACG. Its protein is CASSPAGGDT. From start to end, the CDR3 is CASSPAGGDTQYF.

About this clone: The CDR3 end lies 3 residues beyond the end of the read and is filled in from the germline J gene. The rearrangement links TRBV5-1 to TRBJ2-7; no definite D call. V was clipped by 4 bases and J by 1 base, with 18 bases between them. The CDR3 is made up of 16 amino acids. Germline values: CDR1 SGHRS, CDR2 YFSETQ. The CDR3: CASSTDPGEGSYEQYF. The covered CDR3 bases are TGCGCCAGCAGCACAGACCCAGGAGAAGGGTCCTACGAG.

In regard to this clone: The read falls 3 residues short of the CDR3 end, and the missing part is taken from the germline J gene. The chain has TRBV6-2 or TRBV6-3 and TRBJ2-2; tentative D call: TRBD2 (5 bases). The CDR3 extends over 15 amino acids. In germline, CDR1 is MNHEY, CDR2 SVGEGT. V shed 5 bases and J shed 0 bases, with 10 bases lying between them. The DNA read from the CDR3 is TGTGCCAGCAGTCAGTTAGCGACGAACACCGGGGAG. Residues: CASSQLATNTGE. The full CDR3 sequence reads CASSQLATNTGELFF.

CDR3 sequence reads: CASSPSQSSYNEQFF. The CDR3 DNA, read in part, is TGTGCCAGCTCACCTTCCCAGTCCTCCTACAATGAG. The chain joins TRBV18 to TRBJ2-1; D call uncertain. The CDR3 end lies 3 residues beyond the end of the read and is filled in from the germline J gene. Trimming left V 3 bases short and J 0 bases short, with 9 bases between. From germline, CDR1 is KGHSH and CDR2 LQKENI. The CDR3 has 15 amino acids.

In the case of this clone: From the germline J gene comes the end of the CDR3, since the read stops 3 residues before it. The chain joins TRBV4-1 to TRBJ2-5; possibly TRBD1 for D (6 bases). V was clipped by 2 bases and J by 4 bases, with 11 bases between them. CDR1 and CDR2 from the germline V gene are MGHRA and YSYEKL. The CDR3 sequence is 14 residues long. CDR3 DNA, as far as it was read: TGCGCCAGCAGCCAAACAGGGTGGGGAGAGACC. It specifies CASSQTGWGET. The entire CDR3 is CASSQTGWGETQYF.

As regards this clone: One junction end disagrees with the germline gene, perhaps due to a read error. Read coverage stops 3 residues before the CDR3 terminus; the germline J gene supplies the remainder. The chain combines TRBV4-2 with TRBJ2-7; D unclear. There are 13 residues in the CDR3. Germline V lookup: CDR1 LGHNA, CDR2 YNFKEQ. The sequenced CDR3 bases are TGCGCCAGCAGCCAAGATGAGCGTAGCGAG. Its protein product is CASSQDERSE. The full-length CDR3 reads as CASSQDERSEQYF.

With respect to this clone: The read ends 3 residues before the CDR3 terminus; that terminus is restored from the germline J gene. This chain connects TRBV30 to TRBJ2-5; D is perhaps TRBD2 (5 bases). Germline values: CDR1 GTSNPN, CDR2 SVGIG (reference sequence). This CDR3 contains 12 residues. Trimming removed 3 bases from V and 2 bases from J, with 7 bases in between. Partial CDR3 DNA: TGTGCCTGGAGAGCGGATCAAGAGACC. Amino acid sequence: CAWRADQET. The CDR3 in full is CAWRADQETQYF. Full variable domain (rest looked up from reference TRBV30 and TRBJ2-5): SQTIHQWPATLVQPVGSPLSLECTVEGTSNPNLYWYRQAAGRGLQLLFYSVGIGQISSEVPQNLSASRPQDRQFILSSKKLLLSDSGFYLCAWRADQETQYFGPGTRLLVL.

With respect to this clone: The CDR3 end lies 3 residues beyond the end of the read and is filled in from the germline J gene. The V gene is TRBV20-1, the J gene TRBJ2-3, with D possibly TRBD2 on 5 matching bases. The V and J ends lost 6 bases and 2 bases respectively, with 18 bases between them. CDR1 is DFQATT and CDR2 is SNEGSKA in the germline V gene (reference sequence). The CDR3 covers 15 residues. Here the CDR3 reads CSAHLGAADTDTQYF. The CDR3 bases that were read are TGCAGTGCCCACCTAGGAGCGGCCGACACAGATACG.

Details on this clone: The read ends 3 residues before the CDR3 terminus; that terminus is restored from the germline J gene. The chain uses TRBV2 and TRBJ1-1; D is perhaps TRBD1 (6 bases). Germline V gives CDR1 SNHLY, CDR2 FYNNEI. V lost 6 bases and J 1 base, leaving 9 bases between the germline ends. The length of the CDR3 is 13 residues. CDR3 sequence: CASRRDTNTEAFF. Partial CDR3 DNA: TGTGCCAGCAGGAGGGACACGAACACTGAA.

Remarks on this clone: The CDR3 extends 3 residues past the end of the read, so its final part is completed from the germline J gene. V usage is TRBV2 and J usage is TRBJ1-2, with D possibly matching TRBD1 (5 bases). The V end was cut by 6 bases, the J end by 4 bases, with 9 bases between. Per the germline V gene, CDR1 is SNHLY and CDR2 is FYNNEI. CDR3 length: 12 amino acids. Partial CDR3 DNA: TGTGCCAGCAGAGACGACAGCTATGGC. Its translation is CASRDDSYG. The full-length CDR3 reads as CASRDDSYGYTF.

Worth noting for this clone: The CDR3 is cut off 3 residues early in the read; its end comes from the germline J gene. The chain employs TRBV2 and TRBJ2-7; 7 bases align to TRBD1. J lost 2 bases, V lost 4 bases, and 11 bases had no gene match. CDR1 and CDR2 (germline): SNHLY, FYNNEI. The CDR3 runs 16 residues. This CDR3 is CASSVDLGDRTYEQYF. The sequenced part of the CDR3 DNA is TGTGCCAGCAGTGTCGATTTGGGGGACAGAACCTACGAG.

The CDR3 reads CASGQGYGYTF. Incomplete CDR3 DNA: TGTGCCAGTGGACAGGGGTATGGC. The chain uses TRBV10-3 and TRBJ1-2, with 9 nucleotides matching TRBD1. The read comes to an end 3 residues before the CDR3 does, leaving the germline J gene to fill in the end. Losses at the gene ends were 10 bases for V and 5 bases for J; bases not matched to a gene: 2. The CDR3 contains 11 residues. Germline V gives CDR1 ENHRY, CDR2 SYGVKD.

A remark on this clone: With the read ending 3 residues before the CDR3 end, the germline J gene is used to fill in that end. V gene TRBV18 combines with J gene TRBJ1-2, with 7 nucleotides matching TRBD1. This CDR3 spans 13 amino acids. Losses at the gene ends were 3 bases for V and 7 bases for J; bases not matched to a gene: 5. In germline, CDR1 is KGHSH, CDR2 LQKENI. The CDR3 is CASSPRGSGGYTF. The part of the CDR3 DNA that was read is TGTGCCAGCTCACCCAGGGGGAGCGGTGGC. Combining the CDR3 with reference TRBV18 and TRBJ1-2 gives the whole variable domain NAGVMQNPRHLVRRRGQEARLRCSPMKGHSHVYWYRQLPEEGLKFMVYLQKENIIDESGMPKERFSAEFPKEGPSILRIQQVVRGDSAAYFCASSPRGSGGYTFGSGTRLTVV.

On this clone: The read finishes 3 residues shy of the CDR3 end, and the germline J gene is used to complete it. The chain is built from TRBV7-9 and TRBJ2-1; TRBD2 agrees at 11 bases. V shed 4 bases, J shed 6 bases, and the junction held 5 bases outside the gene matches. Germline CDR1 SEHNR, CDR2 FQNEAQ (reference sequence). This CDR3 has 15 residues. CDR3 in amino acids: CASSSTSGKGNEQFF. CDR3 DNA, as far as it was read: TGTGCCAGCAGCTCGACTAGCGGGAAGGGCAATGAG.